The 17 T cell receptor beta chains reported below all come from one sample, sequenced in a study of identical twins. One entry per CDR3 protein results from TCRdb running MiXCR on the 5' RACE reads. The sample shows 200,000 to 250,000 distinct CDR3 sequences, about 10% of them seen only once. The sequenced sample was memory T cells sorted from blood. Receptors originate from a man aged 50 or older in good health.

In the case of this clonotype: A much bigger clone sits one base away, suggesting this may be a read error. V and J are TRBV20-1 and TRBJ2-5; no definite D call. The V gene lost 6 bases and the J gene lost 3 bases, with 14 bases spanning the gap. Germline assignment: CDR1 DFQATT and CDR2 SNEGSKA (reference sequence). The CDR3 spans 13 residues. In nucleotides, the CDR3 is TGCAGTGCCCGCTCGGCCACAGAAGAGACCCAGTACTTC. Its protein is CSARSATEETQYF.

This clonotype has ten or more counts. The chain joins TRBV7-3 to TRBJ2-3, with 14 bases aligning to TRBD2. Germline CDR1 is SGHTA and CDR2 is FQGTGA. The CDR3 extends over 15 amino acids. Trimming cost V 5 bases and J 8 bases; bases outside gene matches: 6. DNA of the CDR3: TGTGCCAGCAGCGCAGGGACTAGCGGGAGAGTTACGCAGTATTTT. Amino acid sequence: CASSAGTSGRVTQYF.

The V call is TRBV3-1, the J call TRBJ2-5; TRBD2 aligns across 7 bases. The junction had 20 bases not matched to a gene; V was cut back by 4 bases and J by 9 bases. The V gene's germline CDR1 is LGHDT and CDR2 YNNKEL (reference sequence). The CDR3 contains 17 residues. The CDR3 DNA sequence: TGTGCCAGCAGCCCCGCCCAACTAAGCGGGAACGACAGAGCCCAGTACTTC. It yields the protein CASSPAQLSGNDRAQYF.

This clonotype has only a few counts. V is TRBV30 and J is TRBJ1-5; 12 bases fit TRBD1. This CDR3 spans 18 amino acids. Germline V gene lookup returns CDR1 GTSNPN and CDR2 SVGIG (reference sequence). V trimming: 4 bases; J trimming: 0 bases; junction bases outside the gene matches: 10. CDR3 residues: CAWTKWDRGPYSNQPQHF. As DNA, the CDR3 is TGTGCCTGGACGAAGTGGGACAGGGGGCCTTATAGCAATCAGCCCCAGCATTTT.

This clonotype was counted ten times or more. The chain recombines TRBV28 with TRBJ1-2, with 10 nucleotides matching TRBD1. Germline CDR1 MDHEN, CDR2 SYDVKM. CDR3 length equals 14 residues. The V gene end was trimmed by 5 bases and the J gene end by 6 bases; junction bases not matched to a gene: 6. CDR3 sequence: CASSHPGQGNGYTF. The CDR3 coding sequence is TGTGCCAGCAGTCATCCGGGACAGGGGAATGGCTACACCTTC.

The chain combines TRBV7-2 with TRBJ1-1; TRBD1 agrees at 8 bases. CDR3 length: 16 amino acids. Losses at the gene ends were 1 base for V and 1 base for J; bases not matched to a gene: 5. Germline loops: CDR1 SGHTA, CDR2 FQGNSA. CDR3 DNA sequence: TGTGCCAGCAGCTTAGTTACAGGGGGAAGGAACACTGAAGCTTTCTTT. This encodes CASSLVTGGRNTEAFF.

This clonotype has at least ten counts. The J gene is TRBJ2-7, the V gene TRBV29-1; 8 positions agree with TRBD2. The CDR3 runs 15 residues. Germline V CDR1 and CDR2: SQVTM, ANQGSEA. Trimming at V came to 1 base and at J to 3 bases, leaving 8 bases not matched to a gene. The CDR3 bases are TGCAGCGTTGAAGGTACAACTAGCGGACTCTACGAGCAGTACTTC. This encodes CSVEGTTSGLYEQYF.

In its sample, this clonotype was seen a few times. The chain couples TRBV5-1 to TRBJ2-1, with D perhaps TRBD1 or TRBD2 (5 bases each). This CDR3 region has 14 residues. The V and J ends lost 1 base and 8 bases respectively, with 13 bases between them. Germline V lookup: CDR1 SGHRS, CDR2 YFSETQ. The CDR3 spells CASSLKAGTDEQFF. The DNA of the CDR3 is TGCGCCAGCAGCTTGAAGGCAGGGACCGATGAGCAGTTCTTC.

This clonotype was seen at least ten times. The J gene is TRBJ1-1, the V gene TRBV30; TRBD1 might be the D (5 bases). The germline V gene has CDR1 GTSNPN and CDR2 SVGIG (reference sequence). V shed 4 bases and J shed 2 bases, with 14 bases lying between them. The CDR3 loop spans 14 amino acids. The CDR3 is CAWTPRTPNTEAFF. CDR3 DNA sequence: TGTGCCTGGACACCAAGGACACCCAACACTGAAGCTTTCTTT.

This clonotype was seen only a few times. V is TRBV12-3 or TRBV12-4 and J is TRBJ2-3; D is ambiguous. CDR3 length equals 13 residues. The V and J ends lost 8 bases and 7 bases respectively, with 16 bases between them. The CDR3 loop is CASRIGQQHTQYF. CDR3 coding DNA: TGTGCCAGCCGGATCGGCCAGCAGCATACGCAGTATTTT.

In its sample, this clonotype was seen many times. The chain uses TRBV20-1 and TRBJ2-1; 9 bases are shared with TRBD2. The CDR3 covers 14 residues. CDR1 and CDR2 (germline): DFQATT, SNEGSKA (reference sequence). The ends lost 6 bases at V and 8 bases at J; junction bases unmatched: 11. DNA of the CDR3: TGCAGTGCCGAGTGGGGTAGCGGGAGTGATGAGCAGTTCTTC. Amino acids: CSAEWGSGSDEQFF.

The genes are TRBV7-9 and TRBJ2-1; 7 positions match TRBD2. CDR1 SEHNR and CDR2 FQNEAQ come from the germline V gene (reference sequence). V was clipped by 4 bases and J by 0 bases; unmatched bases: 9. The CDR3 totals 17 residues. CDR3 nucleotide sequence: TGTGCCAGCAGCTCCGGGGGAGGGCCTTCCTCCTACAATGAGCAGTTCTTC. It codes for CASSSGGGPSSYNEQFF.

Ten or more counts support this clonotype. The J gene is TRBJ1-4, the V gene TRBV6-1; possible D gene TRBD1, 6 bases. V lost 9 bases, J lost 4 bases, and 12 bases lay in between. Germline V gene sequence: CDR1 MNHNS, CDR2 SASEGT. The CDR3 sequence is 13 residues long. The CDR3 DNA is TGTGCCAGTCGGACAGTGAATAATGAAAAACTGTTTTTT. It encodes CASRTVNNEKLFF.

This clonotype was counted between two and nine times. V gene TRBV11-2 combines with J gene TRBJ1-2; D uncertain. CDR1 and CDR2 from the germline V gene are SGHAT and FQNNGV. Trimming removed 3 bases from V and 4 bases from J, with 12 bases in between. This CDR3 region has 14 residues. CDR3 residues: CASSLGQGFYGYTF. DNA of the CDR3: TGTGCCAGCAGCTTGGGTCAAGGGTTCTATGGCTACACCTTC.

This clonotype was counted ten times or more. The genes are TRBV7-2 and TRBJ2-1; D possibly matches TRBD1 or TRBD2 (5 bases each). The length of the CDR3 is 16 residues. V was shortened by 4 bases and J by 1 base, with 14 bases between the two germline ends. Germline assignment: CDR1 SGHTA and CDR2 FQGNSA. The CDR3 loop is CASSSNTGGSYNEQFF. In nucleotides, the CDR3 is TGTGCCAGCAGCTCAAACACAGGCGGGTCCTACAATGAGCAGTTCTTC.

In its sample, this clonotype was seen many times. The J gene is TRBJ2-7, the V gene TRBV15, with D perhaps matching TRBD1 (5 bases). The CDR3 loop spans 12 amino acids. Trimming removed 4 bases at V and 5 bases at J, with 9 bases between. The V gene's germline CDR1 is LNHNV and CDR2 YYDKDF (reference sequence). Written as DNA, the CDR3 is TGTGCCACCAGCACCGGCAGGGACGAGCAGTACTTC. This codes for CATSTGRDEQYF.

The gene calls are TRBV12-3 or TRBV12-4 and TRBJ2-7; possible D gene TRBD2, 5 bases. V was trimmed by 5 bases and J by 2 bases, leaving 13 bases between them. The CDR3 runs to 14 residues. This CDR3 is CASSISGRTYEQYF. The CDR3 DNA follows: TGTGCCAGCAGTATCAGTGGGAGAACCTACGAGCAGTACTTC.